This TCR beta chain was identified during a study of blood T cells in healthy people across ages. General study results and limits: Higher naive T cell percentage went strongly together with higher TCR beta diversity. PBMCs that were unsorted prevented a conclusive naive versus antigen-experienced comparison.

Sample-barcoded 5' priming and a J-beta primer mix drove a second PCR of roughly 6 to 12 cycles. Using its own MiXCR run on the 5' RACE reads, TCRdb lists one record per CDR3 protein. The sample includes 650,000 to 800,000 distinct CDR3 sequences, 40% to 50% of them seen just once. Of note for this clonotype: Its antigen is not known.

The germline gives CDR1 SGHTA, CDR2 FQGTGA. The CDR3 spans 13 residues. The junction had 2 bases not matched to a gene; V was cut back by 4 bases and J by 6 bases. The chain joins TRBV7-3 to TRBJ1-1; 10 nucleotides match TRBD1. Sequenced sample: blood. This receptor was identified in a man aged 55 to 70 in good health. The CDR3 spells CASSSGTGAEAFF. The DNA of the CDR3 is TGTGCCAGCAGCTCAGGGACAGGGGCTGAAGCTTTCTTT.